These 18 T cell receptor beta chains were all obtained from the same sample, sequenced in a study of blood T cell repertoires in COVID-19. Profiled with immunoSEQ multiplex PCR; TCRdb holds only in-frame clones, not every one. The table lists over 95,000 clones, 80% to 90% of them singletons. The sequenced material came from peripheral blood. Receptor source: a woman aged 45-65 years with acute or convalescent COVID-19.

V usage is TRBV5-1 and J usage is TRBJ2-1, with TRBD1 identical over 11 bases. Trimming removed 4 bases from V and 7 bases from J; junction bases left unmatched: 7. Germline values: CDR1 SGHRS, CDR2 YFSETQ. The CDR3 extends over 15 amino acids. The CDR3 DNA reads TGCGCCAGCAGCGCGGACAGGGGGCCAGGGAATGAGCAGTTCTTC. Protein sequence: CASSADRGPGNEQFF.

CDR3 coding DNA: TGTGCCAGCAGTTACTCTAAAACAGGGGGCGGAGAGACCCAGTACTTC. This sequence encodes CASSYSKTGGGETQYF. This chain uses TRBV6-2 or TRBV6-3 with TRBJ2-5; 9 nucleotides agree with TRBD1. V lost 0 bases, J lost 4 bases, and 6 bases stayed unmatched. From germline, CDR1 is MNHEY and CDR2 SVGEGT. The length of the CDR3 is 16 residues.

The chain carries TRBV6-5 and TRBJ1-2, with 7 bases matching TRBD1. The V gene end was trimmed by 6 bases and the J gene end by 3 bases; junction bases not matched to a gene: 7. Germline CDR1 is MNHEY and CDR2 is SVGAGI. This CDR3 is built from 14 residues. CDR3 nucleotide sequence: TGTGCCAGCAGGCCGATTGGGACAGACTATGGCTACACCTTC. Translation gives CASRPIGTDYGYTF.

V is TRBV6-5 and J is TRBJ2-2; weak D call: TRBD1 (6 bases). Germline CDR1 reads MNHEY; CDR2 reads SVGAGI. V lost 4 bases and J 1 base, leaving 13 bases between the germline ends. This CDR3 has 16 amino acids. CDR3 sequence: CASSSLGTLNTGELFF. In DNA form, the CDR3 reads TGTGCCAGCAGTTCTCTCGGGACATTGAACACCGGGGAGCTGTTTTTT.

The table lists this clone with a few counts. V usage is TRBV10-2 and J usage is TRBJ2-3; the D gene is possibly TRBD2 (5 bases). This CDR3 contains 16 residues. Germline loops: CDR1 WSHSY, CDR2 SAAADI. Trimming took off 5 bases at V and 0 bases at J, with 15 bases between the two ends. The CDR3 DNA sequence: TGCGCCAGCAGTCCCCCGGACTTCGGGAGCACAGATACGCAGTATTTT. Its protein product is CASSPPDFGSTDTQYF.

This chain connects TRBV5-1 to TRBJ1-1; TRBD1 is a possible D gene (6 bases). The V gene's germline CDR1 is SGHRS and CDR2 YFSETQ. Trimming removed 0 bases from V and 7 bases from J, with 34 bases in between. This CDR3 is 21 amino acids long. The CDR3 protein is CASSLGKGWTPRLGSGVEAFF. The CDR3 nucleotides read TGCGCCAGCAGCTTGGGAAAGGGGTGGACGCCGCGACTGGGCTCAGGGGTTGAAGCTTTCTTT.

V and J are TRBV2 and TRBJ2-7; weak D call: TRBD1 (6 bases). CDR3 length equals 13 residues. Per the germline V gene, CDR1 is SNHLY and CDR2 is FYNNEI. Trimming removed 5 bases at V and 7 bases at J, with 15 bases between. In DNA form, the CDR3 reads TGTGCCAGCAGTCCCTTGGGGGCGGAAGAGCAGTACTTC. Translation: CASSPLGAEEQYF.

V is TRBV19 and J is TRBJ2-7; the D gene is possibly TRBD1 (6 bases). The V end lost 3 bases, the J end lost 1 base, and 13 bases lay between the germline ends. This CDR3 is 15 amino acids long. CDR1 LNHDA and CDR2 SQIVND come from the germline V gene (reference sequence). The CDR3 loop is CASSIGGGRSYEQYF. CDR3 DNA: TGTGCCAGTAGTATTGGTGGGGGCCGATCCTACGAGCAGTACTTC.

CDR3 sequence (DNA): TGTGCCATCCCACTAGAAGACTCCTACGAGCAGTACTTC. Protein: CAIPLEDSYEQYF. The chain is built from TRBV6-5 and TRBJ2-7; D is perhaps TRBD2 (5 bases). There are 13 residues in the CDR3. The germline V gene encodes CDR1 MNHEY and CDR2 SVGAGI. The V end lost 10 bases, the J end lost 0 bases, and 13 bases lay between the germline ends.

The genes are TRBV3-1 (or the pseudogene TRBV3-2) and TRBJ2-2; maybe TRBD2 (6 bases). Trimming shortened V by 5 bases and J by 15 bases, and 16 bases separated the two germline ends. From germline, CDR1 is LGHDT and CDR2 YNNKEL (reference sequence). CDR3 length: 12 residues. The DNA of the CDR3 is TGTGCCAGCAGCTTGTCCATGGGAGGATTGTTTTTT. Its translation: CASSLSMGGLFF.

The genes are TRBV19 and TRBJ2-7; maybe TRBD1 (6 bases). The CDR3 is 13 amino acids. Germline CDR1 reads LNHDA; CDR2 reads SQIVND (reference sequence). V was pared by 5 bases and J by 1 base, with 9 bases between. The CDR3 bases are TGTGCCAGTAGTTTACAGGGTTCCTACGAGCAGTACTTC. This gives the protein CASSLQGSYEQYF.

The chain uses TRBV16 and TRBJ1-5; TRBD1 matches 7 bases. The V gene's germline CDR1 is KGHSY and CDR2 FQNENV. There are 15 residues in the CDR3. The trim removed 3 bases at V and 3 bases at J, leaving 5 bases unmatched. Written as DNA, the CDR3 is TGTGCCAGCAGCCAGACAGGGCCCCCCAATCAGCCCCAGCATTTT. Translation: CASSQTGPPNQPQHF.

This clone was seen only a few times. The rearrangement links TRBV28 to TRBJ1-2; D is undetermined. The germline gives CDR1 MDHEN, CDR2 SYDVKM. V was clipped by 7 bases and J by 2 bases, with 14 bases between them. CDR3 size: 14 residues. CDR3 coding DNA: TGTGCCAGCACCCTCCGAACGGTCAACTATGGCTACACCTTC. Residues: CASTLRTVNYGYTF.

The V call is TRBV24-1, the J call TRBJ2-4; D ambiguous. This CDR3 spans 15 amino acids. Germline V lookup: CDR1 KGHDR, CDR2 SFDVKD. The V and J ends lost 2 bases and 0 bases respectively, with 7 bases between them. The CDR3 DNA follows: TGTGCCACCAGTGATTCACAGATAGCCAAAAACATTCAGTACTTC. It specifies CATSDSQIAKNIQYF.

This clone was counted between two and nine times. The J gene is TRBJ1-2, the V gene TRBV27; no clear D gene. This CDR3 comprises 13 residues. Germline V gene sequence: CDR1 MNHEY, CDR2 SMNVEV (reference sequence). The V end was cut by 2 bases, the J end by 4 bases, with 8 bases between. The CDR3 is CASSLGTAYGYTF. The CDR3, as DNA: TGTGCCAGCAGTTTAGGAACAGCCTATGGCTACACCTTC.

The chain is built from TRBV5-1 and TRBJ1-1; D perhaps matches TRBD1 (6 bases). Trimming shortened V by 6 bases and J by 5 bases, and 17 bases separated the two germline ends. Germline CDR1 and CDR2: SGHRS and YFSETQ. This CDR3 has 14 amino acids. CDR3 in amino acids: CASTQRGRGTEAFF. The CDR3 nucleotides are TGCGCCAGCACCCAGCGAGGCAGGGGTACTGAAGCTTTCTTT.

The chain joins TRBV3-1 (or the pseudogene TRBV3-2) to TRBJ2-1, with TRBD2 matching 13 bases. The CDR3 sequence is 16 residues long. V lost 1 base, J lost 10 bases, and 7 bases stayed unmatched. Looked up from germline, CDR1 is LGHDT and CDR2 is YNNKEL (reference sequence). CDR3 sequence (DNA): TGTGCCAGCAGCCAAGGAAAAACTAGCGGGAGGGCCGAGCAGTTCTTC. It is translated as CASSQGKTSGRAEQFF.

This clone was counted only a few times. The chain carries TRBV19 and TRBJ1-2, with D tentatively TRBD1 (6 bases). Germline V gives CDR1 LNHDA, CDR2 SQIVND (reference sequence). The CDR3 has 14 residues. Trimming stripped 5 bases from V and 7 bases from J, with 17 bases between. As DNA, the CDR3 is TGTGCCAGTAGTGGGGGCCAGTTCGTCGGTGGCTACACCTTC. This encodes CASSGGQFVGGYTF.